This TCR beta chain was sequenced for a study of lymphopenia after photon versus proton radiotherapy. Study conclusions and caveats: Post-nadir diversity loss with photons came from oligoclonal expansion, particularly CD8+ Temra cells. Photon-treated patients lost naive T cells and TCR diversity; proton-treated stayed stable. In patients who died, overall survival fell as post-nadir TCR diversity dropped more.

CDR3 length equals 17 residues. Trimming at V came to 1 base and at J to 5 bases, leaving 12 bases not matched to a gene. Germline assignment: CDR1 SGHRS and CDR2 YFSETQ. A word on this clone: Its antigen is undetermined.

Sequenced by immunoSEQ multiplex PCR; TCRdb stores in-frame clones only, minus some. There are some 31,000 clones in the sample; over 75% occur only once, and roughly 15% lies in the top ten. This receptor was identified in a woman aged 65 to 85 with pancreatic cancer. The sample consisted of peripheral blood, taken from a patient treated with proton-based radiotherapy. This chain connects TRBV5-1 to TRBJ2-5; TRBD1 matches at 9 bases. The CDR3 region has the DNA TGCGCCAGCAGCTTGATGGGACAGGGAAATCCTGGCGAGACCCAGTACTTC. Translation gives CASSLMGQGNPGETQYF.